What follows are 14 T cell receptor beta chains derived from one specimen sequenced in a study. TCRdb re-derived calls from the 5' RACE reads in MiXCR, one entry per CDR3 protein. The table shows just under 65,000 distinct CDR3 sequences, with roughly 23% occurring only once. Sequenced: memory CD4+ T cells sorted from a lymph node. The sample's subset: memory CD4+ T cells, CD4+CD45RO+CD25-. These receptors all come from a female donor with breast cancer.

This clonotype was seen ten or more times. This sequence joins TRBV7-9 and TRBJ2-1, with 13 positions matching TRBD2. Trimming cost V 5 bases and J 9 bases; bases outside gene matches: 7. Looked up from germline, CDR1 is SEHNR and CDR2 is FQNEAQ (reference sequence). The CDR3 is 15 amino acids. CDR3 loop: CASSPRTSGRGEQFF. The CDR3 nucleotides read TGTGCCAGCAGCCCCCGGACTAGCGGGAGAGGTGAGCAGTTCTTC. The entire variable domain, with the rest obtained from reference TRBV7-9 and TRBJ2-1, is as follows: DTGVSQNPRHKITKRGQNVTFRCDPISEHNRLYWYRQTLGQGPEFLTYFQNEAQLEKSRLLSDRFSAERPKGSFSTLEIQRTEQGDSAMYLCASSPRTSGRGEQFFGPGTRLTVL.

This clonotype has just a few counts. The chain links TRBV6-5 to TRBJ1-1; unclear D gene. The ends were cut back, 6 bases at V and 3 bases at J, with 11 bases in the middle. CDR1 is MNHEY, CDR2 SVGAGI, per germline. The CDR3 covers 13 residues. The CDR3 sequence: CASRYNGDTEAFF. In DNA form, the CDR3 reads TGTGCCAGCAGATACAATGGGGACACTGAAGCTTTCTTT.

This clonotype was counted at least ten times. This chain links TRBV6-5 with TRBJ1-2, with TRBD1 identical over 7 bases. CDR1 and CDR2 (germline): MNHEY, SVGAGI. The CDR3 sequence is 16 residues long. Germline trimming cut 0 bases from V and 3 bases from J; bases unmatched to any gene: 7. CDR3 protein: CASSYSGRQGYYGYTF. The CDR3 DNA is TGTGCCAGCAGTTACTCCGGGCGACAGGGTTACTATGGCTACACCTTC.

This chain joins TRBV6-5 and TRBJ1-2; D uncertain. The CDR3 runs 17 residues. The germline gives CDR1 MNHEY, CDR2 SVGAGI. V was cut by 0 bases and J by 1 base, with 15 bases left in between. CDR3 DNA: TGTGCCAGCAGTTACTCGCGCAGGTCGCTCGATAACTATGGCTACACCTTC. Its protein is CASSYSRRSLDNYGYTF.

On this clonotype: A much more abundant neighbour one base away suggests this may be a read error. CDR3 sequence (DNA): TGCAGCGTGTTTGGGAGTGAGAACACCGGGGAGCTGTTTTTT. It is translated as CSVFGSENTGELFF. The chain is built from TRBV29-1 and TRBJ2-2; a possible D gene is TRBD2 (5 bases). Between the trimmed V and J ends, which lost 6 bases and 1 base, there was a span of 12 bases. CDR3 length: 14 amino acids. CDR1 is SQVTM, CDR2 ANQGSEA, per germline.

This clonotype was found many times. This chain links TRBV20-1 with TRBJ1-2; a possible D gene is TRBD1 (6 bases). Germline V gives CDR1 DFQATT, CDR2 SNEGSKA (reference sequence). The V and J ends lost 4 bases and 4 bases respectively, with 16 bases between them. CDR3 length: 14 residues. In DNA form, the CDR3 reads TGCAGTGCTACCCCTCTAGGGGGATCCTATGGCTACACCTTC. Protein: CSATPLGGSYGYTF.

About this clonotype: The conserved closing phenylalanine or tryptophan is absent in this CDR3, likely reflecting a read error. The chain is built from TRBV19 and TRBJ2-4; a weak D match, TRBD1 (6 bases). This CDR3 is built from 13 residues. Trimming removed 4 bases from V and 7 bases from J, with 11 bases in between. Germline V CDR1 and CDR2: LNHDA, SQIVND (reference sequence). CDR3 bases: TGTGCCAGTAGTACACAGGGTGGGAACATTCAGTACTCC. Its translation: CASSTQGGNIQYS.

This clonotype was seen a few times. DNA of the CDR3: TGCAGTGCTAGAGATCCTTGGCGAGCTTCAGAGACCCAGTACTTC. This translates into CSARDPWRASETQYF. The chain joins TRBV20-1 to TRBJ2-5; no firm D call. The V end lost 0 bases, the J end lost 4 bases, and 15 bases lay between the germline ends. The germline CDR1 and CDR2 sequences are DFQATT and SNEGSKA (reference sequence). This CDR3 is 15 amino acids long.

The chain has TRBV11-1 and TRBJ1-1; D unclear. Trimming shortened V by 3 bases and J by 3 bases, and 14 bases separated the two germline ends. The CDR3 is 15 amino acids. The germline gives CDR1 SGHAT, CDR2 FQDESV (reference sequence). Written as DNA, the CDR3 is TGTGCCAGCAGCTTCCGACTGGACCTGGACACTGAAGCTTTCTTT. It encodes CASSFRLDLDTEAFF.

This clonotype was recorded a few times. This chain uses TRBV9 with TRBJ2-2; 7 bases match TRBD2. The J segment lost 6 bases and the V segment lost 3 bases, leaving 8 bases of the junction unmatched. The CDR3 length is 15 residues. Germline values: CDR1 SGDLS, CDR2 YYNGEE. The CDR3 bases are TGTGCCAGCAGCGACGCTCGGGGGGTCGCCGGGGAGCTGTTTTTT. Protein sequence: CASSDARGVAGELFF.

The gene calls are TRBV7-2 and TRBJ1-5; no reliable D call. V was cut by 2 bases and J by 1 base, with 9 bases left in between. This CDR3 is built from 15 residues. Germline V lookup: CDR1 SGHTA, CDR2 FQGNSA. The CDR3 is CASSLTGKSNQPQHF. CDR3 DNA: TGTGCCAGCAGCTTAACCGGGAAGAGCAATCAGCCCCAGCATTTT.

The chain has TRBV4-3 and TRBJ2-1, with 12 bases aligning to TRBD2. The germline CDR1 and CDR2 sequences are LGHNA and YSLEER. Trimming cost V 0 bases and J 2 bases; bases outside gene matches: 8. This CDR3 is 19 amino acids long. CDR3 in DNA: TGCGCCAGCAGCCAAGATTACCCTCGGACTAGCGGGACCTACAATGAGCAGTTCTTC. Translated: CASSQDYPRTSGTYNEQFF.

This clonotype has more than one count but fewer than ten. The chain is built from TRBV7-2 and TRBJ2-5, with D possibly matching TRBD1 (6 bases). Looked up from germline, CDR1 is SGHTA and CDR2 is FQGNSA. Between the trimmed V and J ends, which lost 4 bases and 2 bases, there was a span of 11 bases. This CDR3 has 14 amino acids. The CDR3 DNA sequence: TGTGCCAGCAGCTCTACAGGGAATCAAGAGACCCAGTACTTC. Protein product: CASSSTGNQETQYF.

In its sample, this clonotype was seen a few times. This sequence joins TRBV20-1 and TRBJ2-1; 10 positions match TRBD2. Germline V gene data show CDR1 as DFQATT and CDR2 as SNEGSKA (reference sequence). V was pared by 2 bases and J by 6 bases, with 7 bases of the junction left unmatched. The CDR3 is 15 residues long. The CDR3 here is CSARPGTSERNEQFF. CDR3 DNA: TGCAGTGCTAGACCCGGGACTAGCGAGCGCAATGAGCAGTTCTTC.